These 2 T cell receptor beta chains originate from one sample sequenced in a study of long-term antiretroviral therapy in people with HIV. Researchers ran immunoSEQ v3.0 at survey level. The table came from immunoSEQ multiplex PCR; TCRdb's copy has only in-frame clones and leaves some out. The top ten clones hold under 4.5% of a sample with tens of thousands of clones, approximately 87% of them seen once. The sequences come from unsorted PBMCs, collected 1.2 years after starting antiretroviral therapy. The origin of the receptors is a woman in her forties or fifties with HIV.

The gene calls are TRBV6-1 and TRBJ1-1; D unclear. Germline loops: CDR1 MNHNS, CDR2 SASEGT. V was cut by 3 bases and J by 1 base, with 6 bases left in between. This CDR3 is 13 amino acids long. This CDR3 reads CASSDRQNTEAFF. The CDR3 DNA reads as TGTGCCAGCAGTGACAGACAGAACACTGAAGCTTTCTTT.

The V gene is TRBV5-1, the J gene TRBJ1-1; D perhaps matches TRBD1 (5 bases). CDR1 and CDR2 (germline): SGHRS, YFSETQ. Between the trimmed V and J ends, which lost 4 bases and 3 bases, there was a span of 19 bases. CDR3 length equals 16 residues. Here the CDR3 DNA reads TGCGCCAGCAGCCTTCGATTAGCTGGGGCGTACACTGAAGCTTTCTTT. Translating it yields CASSLRLAGAYTEAFF.